Listed here are 14 T cell receptor beta chains from one sample, sequenced in a study of cytomegalovirus exposure and HLA in healthy donors. Repertoires were generated with immunoSEQ multiplex PCR, while TCRdb's copy carries only in-frame clones and drops some. Among more than 110,000 clones listed, 80% to 90% were seen once. Sequenced: PBMCs. These receptors all stem from a man aged 18 to 29 in good health and CMV-seronegative.

The V gene is TRBV10-2, the J gene TRBJ2-2; the D is unclear. V gave up 3 bases and J gave up 6 bases, with 8 bases separating them. The CDR3 has 13 amino acids. Germline lookup yields CDR1 WSHSY and CDR2 SAAADI. CDR3 in amino acids: CASSEIGAGELFF. The DNA of the CDR3 is TGCGCCAGCAGTGAAATCGGAGCCGGGGAGCTGTTTTTT.

The CDR3 reads CASSLDRQTYEQYF. Here the CDR3 DNA reads TGTGCCAGCAGCTTGGACAGGCAGACCTACGAGCAGTACTTC. The rearrangement links TRBV7-9 to TRBJ2-7; 7 bases line up with TRBD1. The germline CDR1 and CDR2 sequences are SEHNR and FQNEAQ (reference sequence). The CDR3 is 14 residues long. Trimming cost V 3 bases and J 2 bases; bases outside gene matches: 4.

The V call is TRBV5-6, the J call TRBJ1-1; possible D gene TRBD1, 5 bases. The germline V gene encodes CDR1 SGHDT and CDR2 YYEEEE. The CDR3 is made up of 16 amino acids. V lost 4 bases, J lost 4 bases, and 20 bases lay in between. Written as DNA, the CDR3 is TGTGCCAGCAGCCTGAAAGGAACAGGTAGAATCACTGAAGCTTTCTTT. Its protein is CASSLKGTGRITEAFF. The whole variable domain, filled in from reference TRBV5-6 and TRBJ1-1, reads DAGVTQSPTHLIKTRGQQVTLRCSPKSGHDTVSWYQQALGQGPQFIFQYYEEEERQRGNFPDRFSGHQFPNYSSELNVNALLLGDSALYLCASSLKGTGRITEAFFGQGTRLTVV.

This chain uses TRBV19 with TRBJ2-1; TRBD2 matches at 12 bases. CDR1 is LNHDA and CDR2 is SQIVND in the germline V gene (reference sequence). CDR3 length: 16 amino acids. Trimming at V came to 5 bases and at J to 8 bases, leaving 10 bases not matched to a gene. The CDR3 bases are TGTGCCAGTAGTCTAAACCGACTAGCGGGAGAGCATGAGCAGTTCTTC. Amino acid sequence: CASSLNRLAGEHEQFF.

This clone has only one observation. This CDR3 is CAISEPGLQEQYF. Here the CDR3 DNA reads TGTGCCATCAGTGAGCCGGGTCTGCAGGAGCAGTACTTC. This chain joins TRBV10-3 and TRBJ2-7; D unclear. The CDR3 runs 13 residues. Looked up from germline, CDR1 is ENHRY and CDR2 is SYGVKD. V was pared by 2 bases and J by 7 bases, with 12 bases between.

The sample holds one count of this clone. This chain joins TRBV7-8 and TRBJ2-1, with 11 bases fitting TRBD2. Germline V gene lookup returns CDR1 SGHVS and CDR2 FQNEAQ. With V trimmed by 5 bases and J by 3 bases, 6 bases remained unmatched. CDR3 size: 16 residues. CDR3 protein: CASSTTSGRGYNEQFF. The CDR3 bases are TGTGCCAGCAGCACTACTAGCGGGAGAGGCTACAATGAGCAGTTCTTC.

CDR3 sequence: CASSYLGGNTEAFF. The CDR3 region has the DNA TGTGCCAGCAGCTACCTCGGGGGGAACACTGAAGCTTTCTTT. The rearrangement uses TRBV7-2 and TRBJ1-1; TRBD1 might be the D (5 bases). This CDR3 is built from 14 residues. The V end lost 4 bases, the J end lost 1 base, and 10 bases lay between the germline ends. Germline V gene data show CDR1 as SGHTA and CDR2 as FQGNSA.

V is TRBV6-1 and J is TRBJ1-4; 8 bases are shared with TRBD1. Germline trimming cut 4 bases from V and 4 bases from J; bases unmatched to any gene: 5. Germline CDR1 and CDR2: MNHNS and SASEGT. CDR3 length equals 15 residues. The CDR3, as DNA: TGTGCCAGCAGTGTCGGGGACAGGAATAATGAAAAACTGTTTTTT. Protein sequence: CASSVGDRNNEKLFF.

The chain joins TRBV6-1 to TRBJ2-1; D remains ambiguous. The CDR3 contains 15 residues. Germline V lookup: CDR1 MNHNS, CDR2 SASEGT. The ends were cut back, 3 bases at V and 6 bases at J, with 15 bases in the middle. CDR3 sequence (DNA): TGTGCCAGCAGTGAGGGTAGGAGCAGCATCAATGAGCAGTTCTTC. Translating gives CASSEGRSSINEQFF.

This chain uses TRBV20-1 with TRBJ1-1; D remains unclear. V lost 6 bases, J lost 5 bases, and 10 bases lay in between. In germline, CDR1 is DFQATT, CDR2 SNEGSKA (reference sequence). The CDR3 sequence is 11 residues long. As DNA, the CDR3 is TGCAGTGCCGATCGGGAGACTGAAGCTTTCTTT. Translated, it gives CSADRETEAFF.

The V call is TRBV7-2, the J call TRBJ2-3, with a possible D match to TRBD2 (7 bases). This CDR3 has 15 residues. V shed 3 bases and J shed 1 base, with 11 bases lying between them. Looked up from germline, CDR1 is SGHTA and CDR2 is FQGNSA. CDR3 residues: CASSLGRGRTDTQYF. CDR3 coding DNA: TGTGCCAGCAGCTTGGGGCGGGGGCGCACAGATACGCAGTATTTT. The variable domain in full, with the rest retrieved from reference TRBV7-2 and TRBJ2-3, is GAGVSQSPSNKVTEKGKDVELRCDPISGHTALYWYRQSLGQGLEFLIYFQGNSAPDKSGLPSDRFSAERTGGSVSTLTIQRTQQEDSAVYLCASSLGRGRTDTQYFGPGTRLTVL.

This clone has a single count. This chain joins TRBV28 and TRBJ2-3, with 7 bases aligning to TRBD2. Germline trimming cut 9 bases from V and 2 bases from J; bases unmatched to any gene: 11. CDR3 size: 15 residues. From germline, CDR1 is MDHEN and CDR2 SYDVKM. The CDR3 DNA sequence: TGTGCCAGTACCGCGCGGGAGACCTACACAGATACGCAGTATTTT. Translating it yields CASTARETYTDTQYF. Filled out from reference TRBV28 and TRBJ2-3, the complete variable domain reads DVKVTQSSRYLVKRTGEKVFLECVQDMDHENMFWYRQDPGLGLRLIYFSYDVKMKEKGDIPEGYSVSREKKERFSLILESASTNQTSMYLCASTARETYTDTQYFGPGTRLTVL.

The V and J genes are TRBV7-2 and TRBJ1-3; D gene unclear. Germline lookup yields CDR1 SGHTA and CDR2 FQGNSA. Deletions cut 5 bases from V and 0 bases from J, with 17 bases between. This CDR3 region has 17 residues. The CDR3 is CASSERGSIVSGNTIYF. For the CDR3, the DNA is TGTGCCAGCAGCGAACGTGGTTCCATAGTCTCTGGAAACACCATATATTTT.

J is TRBJ2-1 and V is TRBV7-6, with D maybe TRBD2 (6 bases). Trimming left V 8 bases short and J 8 bases short, with 22 bases between. The CDR3 totals 15 residues. CDR1 is SGHVS and CDR2 is FNYEAQ in the germline V gene. The CDR3 nucleotides are TGTGCCAGCTCACCCCGAGCTAGCGTGTACGATGAGCAGTTCTTC. Encoded protein: CASSPRASVYDEQFF. Supplemented by reference TRBV7-6 and TRBJ2-1, the full variable domain reads GAGVSQSPRYKVTKRGQDVALRCDPISGHVSLYWYRQALGQGPEFLTYFNYEAQQDKSGLPNDRFSAERPEGSISTLTIQRTEQRDSAMYRCASSPRASVYDEQFFGPGTRLTVL.